One sample yielded the 24 T cell receptor beta chains listed below, sequenced in a study of low-dose radiotherapy and immunotherapy resistance in tumors (dated by TCRdb to 2022 to 2024). The time point label of this sample denotes: after trial treatment. The sample's treatment or condition label, in plain terms: LDRT plus nivolumab, ipilimumab, low-dose cyclophosphamide and aspirin (RACIN trial). TCRdb lists the instrument as Illumina HiSeq 2500. To make first-strand cDNA, Superscript III was used along with a set of TRAV- and TRBV-specific primers so that both the TCRalpha and TCRbeta chains were covered. A roughly 18-cycle PCR with Phusion amplified the TCRs, pairing a constant-region primer with the adapter that was attached to the V primers. TCRdb reprocessed the public reads (quality trimming at Q25 with fastp, clone calling with MiXCR) and kept in-frame beta chains. Identical CDR3 protein sequences are pooled into one entry, listed with their most common genes and DNA. In this sample the table shows 100,000 or so distinct CDR3 sequences, less than 25% of which occur a single time. The ten largest make up over 4% of the sample.

The sample consisted of PBMCs, taken after low-dose radiotherapy plus immunotherapy. The receptors come from a male donor with prostate cancer.

About this clonotype itself: A far larger clone differs by one base, so this is likely a read error. The chain carries TRBV4-2 and TRBJ1-1; D gene uncertain. The CDR3 loop spans 13 amino acids. CDR1 and CDR2 from the germline V gene are LGHNA and YNFKEQ. V was shortened by 6 bases and J by 3 bases, with 11 bases between the two germline ends. CDR3 bases: TGTGCCAGCAGTGACATGAGGGACACTGAAGCTTTCTTT. Translating it yields CASSDMRDTEAFF.

This clonotype has a count of ten or more. J is TRBJ1-2 and V is TRBV6-4, with 9 nucleotides matching TRBD1. With 10 bases clipped from V and 6 bases from J, the junction kept 12 bases outside the gene matches. This CDR3 has 14 amino acids. Germline loops: CDR1 MRHNA, CDR2 SNTAGT. For the CDR3, the DNA is TGTGCCACCTTACTAGGACAGGGGCGAGATGGCTACACCTTC. It specifies CATLLGQGRDGYTF.

In its sample, this clonotype was seen many times. This rearrangement joins TRBV3-1 to TRBJ2-1, with no clear D. V lost 1 base and J lost 7, with 17 bases in between. This CDR3 is built from 16 residues. From germline, CDR1 is LGHDT and CDR2 YNNKEL (reference sequence). As DNA, the CDR3 is TGTGCCAGCAGCCAAGCCCCCGGGCCCCCAGGAAATGAGCAGTTCTTC. Protein product: CASSQAPGPPGNEQFF.

This clonotype has ten or more counts. The chain uses TRBV13 and TRBJ2-3; D is ambiguous. V lost 6 bases and J lost 4, with 8 bases in between. The length of the CDR3 is 12 residues. Germline CDR1 PRHDT, CDR2 FYEKMQ (reference sequence). DNA for the CDR3: TGTGCCAGCAGAAGGACCCCAGATACGCAGTATTTT. Encoded protein: CASRRTPDTQYF.

CDR3 protein: CAISMAGGTDTQYF. The CDR3 DNA sequence: TGTGCCATCAGTATGGCGGGGGGCACAGATACGCAGTATTTT. The chain is built from TRBV10-3 and TRBJ2-3; 7 bases align to TRBD2. Germline trimming cut 5 bases from V and 1 base from J; bases unmatched to any gene: 3. The germline V gene encodes CDR1 ENHRY and CDR2 SYGVKD. The CDR3 loop spans 14 amino acids.

There are many counts of this clonotype. The CDR3 region is CASSYHSGTGSYEQYF. The CDR3 coding sequence is TGTGCCAGCAGTTACCATTCCGGGACAGGATCCTACGAGCAGTACTTC. This chain uses TRBV6-2 or TRBV6-3 with TRBJ2-7; 8 bases map to TRBD1. This CDR3 has 16 amino acids. The V segment lost 2 bases and the J segment 1 base; nucleotides outside the gene matches: 7. Germline V gene sequence: CDR1 MNHEY, CDR2 SVGEGT.

In this sample, this clonotype turned up a few times. The J gene is TRBJ2-7, the V gene TRBV7-9; TRBD1 aligns across 9 bases. Germline V CDR1 and CDR2: SEHNR, FQNEAQ (reference sequence). This CDR3 is 14 amino acids long. The V segment lost 4 bases and the J segment 5 bases; nucleotides outside the gene matches: 6. CDR3 protein: CASSSRQGVNEQYF. CDR3 in DNA: TGTGCCAGCAGCTCAAGACAGGGGGTCAACGAGCAGTACTTC.

To note about this clonotype: One base separates it from a far larger clone, so it is likely a read error. The chain is built from TRBV11-2 and TRBJ2-1; 11 bases match TRBD2. Looked up from germline, CDR1 is SGHAT and CDR2 is FQNNGV. The CDR3 is 15 amino acids. The junction had 10 bases not matched to a gene; V was cut back by 5 bases and J by 10 bases. In DNA form, the CDR3 reads TGTGCCAGCAGCGCGACTAGCGGGACTACCTACGAGCAGTTCTTC. Amino acids: CASSATSGTTYEQFF.

This clonotype was detected many times. The V call is TRBV4-1, the J call TRBJ1-4; D gene ambiguous. CDR3 length: 13 amino acids. Between the trimmed V and J ends, which lost 1 base and 4 bases, there was a span of 4 bases. Germline V gene data show CDR1 as MGHRA and CDR2 as YSYEKL. CDR3 loop: CASSQGDNEKLFF. The CDR3 bases are TGCGCCAGCAGCCAAGGGGATAATGAAAAACTGTTTTTT.

This clonotype was counted ten times or more. CDR3 in amino acids: CATTQGAGRDTQYF. CDR3 bases: TGTGCCACCACCCAGGGGGCCGGTCGCGATACGCAGTATTTT. V gene TRBV15 combines with J gene TRBJ2-3; 8 bases fit TRBD1. The CDR3 has 14 amino acids. J gave up 6 bases and V 7 bases, and 9 bases lay outside the gene matches. CDR1 LNHNV and CDR2 YYDKDF come from the germline V gene (reference sequence).

This clonotype was found many times. The rearrangement links TRBV6-2 or TRBV6-3 to TRBJ2-5, with D possibly TRBD2 on 5 matching bases. Per the germline V gene, CDR1 is MNHEY and CDR2 is SVGEGT. CDR3 length equals 15 residues. Trimming left V 5 bases short and J 4 bases short, with 17 bases between. CDR3 protein: CASSASGGPGETQYF. CDR3 bases: TGTGCCAGCAGTGCCAGCGGTGGGCCGGGAGAGACCCAGTACTTC.

This clonotype was picked up many times. This chain connects TRBV6-5 to TRBJ1-1; D possibly corresponds to TRBD1 (5 bases). The CDR3 has 15 amino acids. Trimming left V 0 bases short and J 1 base short, with 9 bases between. The germline CDR1 and CDR2 sequences are MNHEY and SVGAGI. This CDR3 is CASSYSVGGNTEAFF. The CDR3 bases are TGTGCCAGCAGTTACTCCGTCGGGGGGAACACTGAAGCTTTCTTT.

This clonotype was detected many times. The V gene is TRBV5-1, the J gene TRBJ2-4; TRBD1 matches at 8 bases. The ends lost 4 bases at V and 5 bases at J; junction bases unmatched: 5. CDR3 length: 14 residues. Germline V gives CDR1 SGHRS, CDR2 YFSETQ. In DNA, the CDR3 is TGCGCCAGCAGCACAGGGACAGGACAAAACATTCAGTACTTC. Amino acids: CASSTGTGQNIQYF. Filled out from reference TRBV5-1 and TRBJ2-4, the complete variable domain reads KAGVTQTPRYLIKTRGQQVTLSCSPISGHRSVSWYQQTPGQGLQFLFEYFSETQRNKGNFPGRFSGRQFSNSRSEMNVSTLELGDSALYLCASSTGTGQNIQYFGAGTRLSVL.

This clonotype showed up just once. It may be a read error: a sequence one base away is much more abundant. The chain links TRBV29-1 to TRBJ2-3, with D unclear. V shed 4 bases and J shed 3 bases, with 14 bases lying between them. Germline loops: CDR1 SQVTM, CDR2 ANQGSEA. The CDR3 consists of 14 residues. The CDR3 DNA is TGCAGCGTTGGCGGAAGGGTTAAAACAGATACGCAGTATTTT. It encodes CSVGGRVKTDTQYF.

This chain uses TRBV2 with TRBJ2-7, with 7 nucleotides matching TRBD2. V was clipped by 8 bases and J by 6 bases; unmatched bases: 7. This CDR3 spans 12 amino acids. Germline V gene data show CDR1 as SNHLY and CDR2 as FYNNEI. CDR3 coding DNA: TGTGCCAGCGGGGACTATCCCTTCGAGCAGTACTTC. As protein: CASGDYPFEQYF. The variable domain in full, completed from reference TRBV2 and TRBJ2-7, reads EPEVTQTPSHQVTQMGQEVILRCVPISNHLYFYWYRQILGQKVEFLVSFYNNEISEKSEIFDDQFSVERPDGSNFTLKIRSTKLEDSAMYFCASGDYPFEQYFGPGTRLTVT.

This clonotype came up many times. The V gene is TRBV20-1, the J gene TRBJ2-1; 8 positions match TRBD1. The CDR3 is 16 amino acids. Germline loops: CDR1 DFQATT, CDR2 SNEGSKA (reference sequence). V was clipped by 0 bases and J by 5 bases; unmatched bases: 9. In nucleotides, the CDR3 is TGCAGTGCTAGAGACCCTAGGACAGGGTCGAACAATGAGCAGTTCTTC. Translated, it gives CSARDPRTGSNNEQFF.

In regard to this clonotype: A far larger clone is just one base off, so this is likely a read error. This rearrangement joins TRBV21-1 to TRBJ2-1; the table's D call TRBD2 went unverified against the DNA. TRBV21-1 is an annotated pseudogene. The CDR3 extends over 14 amino acids. The CDR3 loop is CASSMGTLQNIQFF. CDR3 nucleotide sequence: TGTGCCAGCAGCATGGGGACCCTCCAAAACATTCAGTTCTTC.

This clonotype was detected many times. CDR3 in DNA: TGTGCTAGTGGTTCCTCTTCCGGGGGGGGCACTGAAGCTTTCTTT. This gives the protein CASGSSSGGGTEAFF. This chain joins TRBV12-5 and TRBJ1-1; weak D call: TRBD1 (5 bases). Germline-derived CDR1 and CDR2 are LGHNT and FRNRAP. The V end was cut by 4 bases, the J end by 4 bases, with 16 bases between. The CDR3 loop spans 15 amino acids.

The rearrangement links TRBV28 to TRBJ1-2, with D hard to call. Germline-derived CDR1 and CDR2 are MDHEN and SYDVKM. CDR3 length: 16 residues. Trimming cost V 5 bases and J 8 bases, with 24 bases left between them. CDR3 loop: CASSPLGGTSPGGYTF. In DNA, the CDR3 is TGTGCCAGCAGTCCTCTGGGCGGTACTAGCCCAGGAGGCTACACCTTC.

The chain has TRBV5-5 and TRBJ2-3; TRBD2 aligns across 9 bases. The germline V gene has CDR1 SGHKS and CDR2 YYEKEE (reference sequence). V trimming: 0 bases; J trimming: 4 bases; junction bases outside the gene matches: 6. The CDR3 sequence is 16 residues long. The CDR3 region has the DNA TGTGCCAGCAGCTTGGAACAGCGGGGGGTATCAGATACGCAGTATTTT. It encodes CASSLEQRGVSDTQYF.

This clonotype was observed once. A far larger clone is one nucleotide away, so this likely arose from a read error. V and J are TRBV5-1 and TRBJ2-5; 10 bases are shared with TRBD2. The germline V gene encodes CDR1 SGHRS and CDR2 YFSETQ. The CDR3 has 17 amino acids. Unmatched junction bases numbered 21, after V lost 5 bases and J lost 11 bases. In nucleotides, the CDR3 is TGCGCCAGCAGGTCCGGGAGCGGGGGGGGATACTACAATGAGCAGTACTTC. It yields the protein CASRSGSGGGYYNEQYF.

This clonotype was picked up many times. The genes are TRBV12-5 and TRBJ2-3; D not certain. Trimming removed 1 base at V and 0 bases at J, with 8 bases between. The V gene's germline CDR1 is LGHNT and CDR2 FRNRAP. The CDR3 runs to 15 residues. The CDR3 DNA sequence: TGTGCTAGTGGTTTGGGTACTTATAGCACAGATACGCAGTATTTT. Amino acids: CASGLGTYSTDTQYF.

This clonotype was recorded many times. The rearrangement joins TRBV13 to TRBJ2-3, with 13 bases lining up with TRBD2. CDR1 PRHDT and CDR2 FYEKMQ come from the germline V gene (reference sequence). The CDR3 sequence is 16 residues long. Losses at the gene ends were 5 bases for V and 4 bases for J; bases not matched to a gene: 6. CDR3 residues: CASSAGLAGIADTQYF. The CDR3 DNA reads as TGTGCCAGCAGCGCGGGACTAGCGGGGATAGCAGATACGCAGTATTTT.

This clonotype was observed many times. The chain couples TRBV6-2 or TRBV6-3 to TRBJ2-1; 8 bases fit TRBD2. Germline CDR1 reads MNHEY; CDR2 reads SVGEGT. V was pared by 5 bases and J by 3 bases, with 6 bases of the junction left unmatched. This CDR3 has 15 amino acids. CDR3 DNA sequence: TGTGCCAGCAGTGCAGAAAGCGGGGGCTACAATGAGCAGTTCTTC. It is translated as CASSAESGGYNEQFF.